This T cell receptor (beta chain) was captured by sequencing in a study of blood T cell repertoires in COVID-19. Across the whole study: COVID-19 samples, acute and convalescent, were from the United States, Italy and Spain. PBMCs, B-cell-depleted T cells, or T cells provided the cDNA or gDNA that made up the material.

Study processing details: Scientists estimated how many nucleated cells there were by amplifying reference gene primers. The data were produced by immunoSEQ multiplex PCR, yet TCRdb's version contains in-frame clones alone and is incomplete. For V, J and clone size, that table is used; D and trimming come from the DNA. The sample lists over 150,000 clones; over 80% were seen once. This CDR3 region has 14 residues. V lost 8 bases and J 0 bases, leaving 13 bases between the germline ends. Germline CDR1 reads SEHNR; CDR2 reads FQNEAQ (reference sequence). The sample was peripheral blood. This chain uses TRBV7-9 with TRBJ1-1; perhaps TRBD1 as D (6 bases). The clonotype was recovered from a woman aged 55-70 years with acute or convalescent COVID-19. Here the CDR3 DNA reads TGTGCCAGCGGAGGACAGTTCATGAACACTGAAGCTTTCTTT. It codes for CASGGQFMNTEAFF.